This T cell receptor beta chain is from a study of human T cells and chemical hapten exposure. From the RACE reads, TCRdb called clonotypes with MiXCR, one entry per CDR3 protein. The profile shows roughly 100,000 distinct CDR3 sequences, 12% of them singletons. The germline CDR1 and CDR2 sequences are KGHSH and LQKENI. V was cut by 6 bases and J by 2 bases, with 14 bases left in between. The CDR3 sequence is 14 residues long. Sample time point: pre-sensitization, week 0. Treatment noted: therapeutic diphenylcyclopropenone sensitization with weekly scalp DPC. The input for sequencing was whole blood, taken in connection with sensitization to the hapten diphenylcyclopropenone (DPC). The source of this sequence is a woman between 45 and 60 years old with alopecia areata. Some clones in this sample may be carry-over from other donors' samples. This chain connects TRBV18 to TRBJ2-7; D is tentatively TRBD1 or TRBD2 (5 bases each). CDR3 residues: CASSPGAEAYEQYF. The CDR3 DNA reads TGTGCCAGCTCCCCCGGGGCCGAGGCCTACGAGCAGTACTTC.